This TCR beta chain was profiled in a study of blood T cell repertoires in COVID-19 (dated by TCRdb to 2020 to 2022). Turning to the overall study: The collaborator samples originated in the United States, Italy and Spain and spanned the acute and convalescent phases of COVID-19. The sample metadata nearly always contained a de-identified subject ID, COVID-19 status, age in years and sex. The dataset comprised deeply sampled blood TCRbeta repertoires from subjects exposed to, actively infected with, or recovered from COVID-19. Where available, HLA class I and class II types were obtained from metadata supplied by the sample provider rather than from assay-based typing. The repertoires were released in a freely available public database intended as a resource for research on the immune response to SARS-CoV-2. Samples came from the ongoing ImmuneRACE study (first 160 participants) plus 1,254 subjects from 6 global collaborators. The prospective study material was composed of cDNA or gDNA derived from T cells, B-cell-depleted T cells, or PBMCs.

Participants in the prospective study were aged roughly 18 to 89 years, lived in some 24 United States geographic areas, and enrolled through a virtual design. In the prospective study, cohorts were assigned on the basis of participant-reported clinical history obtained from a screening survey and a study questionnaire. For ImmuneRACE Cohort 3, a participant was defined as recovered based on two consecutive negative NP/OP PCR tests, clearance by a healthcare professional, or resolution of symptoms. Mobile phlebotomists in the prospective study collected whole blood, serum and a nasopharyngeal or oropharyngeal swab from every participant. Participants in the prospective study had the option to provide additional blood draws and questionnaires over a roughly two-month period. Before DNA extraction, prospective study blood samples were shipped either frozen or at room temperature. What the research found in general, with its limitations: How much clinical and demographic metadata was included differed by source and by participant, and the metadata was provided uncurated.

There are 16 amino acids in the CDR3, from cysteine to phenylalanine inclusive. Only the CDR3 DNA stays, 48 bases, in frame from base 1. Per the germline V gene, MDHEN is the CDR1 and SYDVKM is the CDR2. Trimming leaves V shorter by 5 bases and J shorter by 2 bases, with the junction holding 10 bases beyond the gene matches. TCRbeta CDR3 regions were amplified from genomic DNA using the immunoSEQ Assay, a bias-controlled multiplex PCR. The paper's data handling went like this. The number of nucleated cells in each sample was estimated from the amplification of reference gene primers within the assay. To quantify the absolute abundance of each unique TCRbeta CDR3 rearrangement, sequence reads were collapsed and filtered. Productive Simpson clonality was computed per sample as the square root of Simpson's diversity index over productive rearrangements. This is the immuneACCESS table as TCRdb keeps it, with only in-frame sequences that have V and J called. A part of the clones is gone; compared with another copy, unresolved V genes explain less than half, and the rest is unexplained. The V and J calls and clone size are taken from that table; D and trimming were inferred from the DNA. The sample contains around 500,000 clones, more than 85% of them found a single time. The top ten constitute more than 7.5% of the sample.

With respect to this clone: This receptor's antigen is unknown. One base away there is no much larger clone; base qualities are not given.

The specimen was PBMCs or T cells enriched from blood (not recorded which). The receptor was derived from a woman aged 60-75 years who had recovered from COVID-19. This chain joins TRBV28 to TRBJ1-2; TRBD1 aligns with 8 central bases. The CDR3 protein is CASSPPGQENNYGYTF. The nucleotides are TGTGCCAGCAGTCCACCGGGACAGGAAAACAACTATGGCTACACCTTC.